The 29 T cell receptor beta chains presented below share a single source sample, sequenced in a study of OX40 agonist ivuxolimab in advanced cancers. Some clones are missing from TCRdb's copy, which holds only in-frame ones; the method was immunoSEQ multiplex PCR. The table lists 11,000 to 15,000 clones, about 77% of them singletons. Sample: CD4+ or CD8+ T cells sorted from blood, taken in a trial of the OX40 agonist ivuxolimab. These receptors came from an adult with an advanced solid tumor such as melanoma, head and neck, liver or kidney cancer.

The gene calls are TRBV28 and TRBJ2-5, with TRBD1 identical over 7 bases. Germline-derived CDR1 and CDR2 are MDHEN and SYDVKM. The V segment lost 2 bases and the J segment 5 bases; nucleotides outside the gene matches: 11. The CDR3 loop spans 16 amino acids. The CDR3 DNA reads TGTGCCAGCAGTTTAGGTCCTTACAGGGGTGATGAGACCCAGTACTTC. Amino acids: CASSLGPYRGDETQYF.

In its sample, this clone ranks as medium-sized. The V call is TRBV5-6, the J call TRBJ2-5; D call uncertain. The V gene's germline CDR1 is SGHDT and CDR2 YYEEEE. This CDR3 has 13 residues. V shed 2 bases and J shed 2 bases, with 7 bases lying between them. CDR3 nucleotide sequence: TGTGCCAGCAGCTTTCGGCCTCAAGAGACCCAGTACTTC. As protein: CASSFRPQETQYF.

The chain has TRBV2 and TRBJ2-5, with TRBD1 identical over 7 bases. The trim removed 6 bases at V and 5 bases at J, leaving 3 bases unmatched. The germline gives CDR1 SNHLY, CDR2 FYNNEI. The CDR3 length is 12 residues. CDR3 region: CASREQGETQYF. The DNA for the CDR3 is TGTGCCAGCAGGGAACAGGGGGAGACCCAGTACTTC.

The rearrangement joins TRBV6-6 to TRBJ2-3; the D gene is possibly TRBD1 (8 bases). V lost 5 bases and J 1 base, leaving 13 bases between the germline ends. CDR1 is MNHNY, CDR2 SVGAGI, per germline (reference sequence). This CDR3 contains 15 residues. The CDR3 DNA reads TGTGCCAGCAGTCCACAGGGGGGGCGCACAGATACGCAGTATTTT. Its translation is CASSPQGGRTDTQYF.

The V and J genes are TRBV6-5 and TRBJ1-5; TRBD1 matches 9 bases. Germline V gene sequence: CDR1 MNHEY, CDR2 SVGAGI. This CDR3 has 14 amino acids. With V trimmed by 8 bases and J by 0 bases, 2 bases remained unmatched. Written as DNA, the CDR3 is TGTGCCAGCCGGGACAGGGCTAGCAATCAGCCCCAGCATTTT. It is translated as CASRDRASNQPQHF.

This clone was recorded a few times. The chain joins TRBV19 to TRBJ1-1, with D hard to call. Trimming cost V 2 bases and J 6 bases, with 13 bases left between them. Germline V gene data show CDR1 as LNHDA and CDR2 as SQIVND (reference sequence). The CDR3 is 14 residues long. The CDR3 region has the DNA TGTGCCAGTAGTATACGGGAGGAGTCGGCTGAAGCTTTCTTT. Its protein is CASSIREESAEAFF.

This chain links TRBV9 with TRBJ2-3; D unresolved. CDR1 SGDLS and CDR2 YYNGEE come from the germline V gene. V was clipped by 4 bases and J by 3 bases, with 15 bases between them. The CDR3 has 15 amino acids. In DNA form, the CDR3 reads TGTGCCAGCAGCCCCAGCCCCGGTCGTACAGATACGCAGTATTTT. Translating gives CASSPSPGRTDTQYF.

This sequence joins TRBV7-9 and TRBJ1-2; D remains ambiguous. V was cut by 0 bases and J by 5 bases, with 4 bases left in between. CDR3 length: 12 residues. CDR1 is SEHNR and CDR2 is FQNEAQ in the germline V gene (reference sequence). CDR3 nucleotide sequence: TGTGCCAGCAGCTTAGCGTGGTATGGCTACACCTTC. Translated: CASSLAWYGYTF. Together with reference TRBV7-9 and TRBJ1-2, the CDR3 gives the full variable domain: DTGVSQNPRHKITKRGQNVTFRCDPISEHNRLYWYRQTLGQGPEFLTYFQNEAQLEKSRLLSDRFSAERPKGSFSTLEIQRTEQGDSAMYLCASSLAWYGYTFGSGTRLTVV.

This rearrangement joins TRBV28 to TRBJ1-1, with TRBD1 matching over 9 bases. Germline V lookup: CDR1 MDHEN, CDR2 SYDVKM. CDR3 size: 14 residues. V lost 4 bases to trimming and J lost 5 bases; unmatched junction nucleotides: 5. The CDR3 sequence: CASSWTDRGTEAFF. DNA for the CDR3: TGTGCCAGCAGTTGGACCGACAGGGGGACTGAAGCTTTCTTT.

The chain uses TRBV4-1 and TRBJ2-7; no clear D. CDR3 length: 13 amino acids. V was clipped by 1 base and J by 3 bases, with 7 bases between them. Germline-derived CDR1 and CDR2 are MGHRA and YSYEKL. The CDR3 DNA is TGCGCCAGCAGCCAAGGGTCCGGCTACGAGCAGTACTTC. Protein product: CASSQGSGYEQYF.

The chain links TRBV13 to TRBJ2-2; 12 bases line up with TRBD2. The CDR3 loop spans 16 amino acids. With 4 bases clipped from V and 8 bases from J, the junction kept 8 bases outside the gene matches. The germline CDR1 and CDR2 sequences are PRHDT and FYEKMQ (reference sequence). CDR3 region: CASSSKLAGGAGELFF. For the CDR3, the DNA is TGTGCCAGCAGCTCGAAACTAGCGGGGGGCGCTGGGGAGCTGTTTTTT.

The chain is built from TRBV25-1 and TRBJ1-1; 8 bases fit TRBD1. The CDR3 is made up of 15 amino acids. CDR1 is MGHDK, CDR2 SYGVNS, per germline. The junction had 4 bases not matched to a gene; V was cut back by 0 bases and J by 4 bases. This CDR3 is CASSEYQGAGTEAFF. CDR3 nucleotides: TGTGCCAGCAGTGAATATCAGGGGGCAGGCACTGAAGCTTTCTTT.

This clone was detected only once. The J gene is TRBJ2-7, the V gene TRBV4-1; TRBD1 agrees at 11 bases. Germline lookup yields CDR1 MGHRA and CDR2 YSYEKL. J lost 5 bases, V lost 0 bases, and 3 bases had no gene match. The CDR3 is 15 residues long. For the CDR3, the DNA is TGCGCCAGCAGCCAAGAGGGACAGGGGGTGGACGAGCAGTACTTC. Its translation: CASSQEGQGVDEQYF.

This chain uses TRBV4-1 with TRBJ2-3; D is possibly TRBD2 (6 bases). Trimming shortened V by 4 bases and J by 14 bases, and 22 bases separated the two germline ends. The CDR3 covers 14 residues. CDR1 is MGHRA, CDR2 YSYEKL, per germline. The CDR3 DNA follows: TGCGCCAGCAGCCCGGGGGTGGAGATTGGTAATATGTATTTT. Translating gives CASSPGVEIGNMYF.

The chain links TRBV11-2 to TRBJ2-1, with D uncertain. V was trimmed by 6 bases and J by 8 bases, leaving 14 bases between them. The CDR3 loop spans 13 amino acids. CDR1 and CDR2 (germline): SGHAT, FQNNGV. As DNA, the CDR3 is TGTGCCAGCAGGTACGAGACTGGCGATGAGCAGTTCTTC. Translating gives CASRYETGDEQFF. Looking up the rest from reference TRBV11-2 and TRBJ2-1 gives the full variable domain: EAGVAQSPRYKIIEKRQSVAFWCNPISGHATLYWYQQILGQGPKLLIQFQNNGVVDDSQLPKDRFSAERLKGVDSTLKIQPAKLEDSAVYLCASRYETGDEQFFGPGTRLTVL.

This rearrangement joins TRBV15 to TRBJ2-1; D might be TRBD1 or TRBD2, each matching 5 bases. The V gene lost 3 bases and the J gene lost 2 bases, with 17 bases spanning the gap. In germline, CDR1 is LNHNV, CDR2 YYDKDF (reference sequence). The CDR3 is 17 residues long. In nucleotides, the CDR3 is TGTGCCACCAGCAGCCCCAGGGAGACGGATCCCTACAATGAGCAGTTCTTC. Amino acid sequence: CATSSPRETDPYNEQFF.

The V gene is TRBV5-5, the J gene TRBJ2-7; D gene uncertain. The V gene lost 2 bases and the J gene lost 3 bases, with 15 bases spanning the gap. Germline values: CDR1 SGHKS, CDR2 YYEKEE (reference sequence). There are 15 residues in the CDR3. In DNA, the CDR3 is TGTGCCAGCAGCTTATTAATAGGACCTCTCTACGAGCAGTACTTC. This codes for CASSLLIGPLYEQYF.

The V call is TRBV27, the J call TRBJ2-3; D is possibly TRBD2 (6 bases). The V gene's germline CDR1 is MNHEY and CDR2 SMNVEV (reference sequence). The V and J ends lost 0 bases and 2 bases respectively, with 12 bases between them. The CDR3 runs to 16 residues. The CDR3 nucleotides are TGTGCCAGCAGTTTATCATGGGGACTTTACACAGATACGCAGTATTTT. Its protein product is CASSLSWGLYTDTQYF.

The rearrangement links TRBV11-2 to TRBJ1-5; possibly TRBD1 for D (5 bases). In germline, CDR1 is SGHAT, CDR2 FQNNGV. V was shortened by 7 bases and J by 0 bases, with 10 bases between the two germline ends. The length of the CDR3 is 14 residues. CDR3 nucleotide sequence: TGTGCCAGCACCGAGACAGATAGCAATCAGCCCCAGCATTTT. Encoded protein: CASTETDSNQPQHF.

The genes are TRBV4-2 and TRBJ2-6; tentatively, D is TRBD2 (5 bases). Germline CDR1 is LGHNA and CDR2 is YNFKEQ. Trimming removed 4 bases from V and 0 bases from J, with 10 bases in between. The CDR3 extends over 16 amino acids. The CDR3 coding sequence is TGTGCCAGCAGCCCCTCTGAGGGCTCTGGGGCCAACGTCCTGACTTTC. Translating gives CASSPSEGSGANVLTF.

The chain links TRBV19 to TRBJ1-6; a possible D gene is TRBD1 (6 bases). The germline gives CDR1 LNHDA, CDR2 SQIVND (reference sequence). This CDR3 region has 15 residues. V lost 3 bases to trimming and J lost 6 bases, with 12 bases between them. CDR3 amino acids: CASSMMTGSNSPLHF. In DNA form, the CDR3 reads TGTGCCAGTAGTATGATGACAGGATCTAATTCACCCCTCCACTTT.

CDR3 residues: CASSDTGRDGYTF. The CDR3 bases are TGTGCCAGCAGCGATACAGGGAGGGATGGCTACACCTTC. The chain recombines TRBV6-5 with TRBJ1-2; D might be TRBD1 (6 bases). With 6 bases removed from V and 6 bases from J, the gap between germline ends came to 14 bases. This CDR3 region has 13 residues. CDR1 and CDR2 from the germline V gene are MNHEY and SVGAGI.

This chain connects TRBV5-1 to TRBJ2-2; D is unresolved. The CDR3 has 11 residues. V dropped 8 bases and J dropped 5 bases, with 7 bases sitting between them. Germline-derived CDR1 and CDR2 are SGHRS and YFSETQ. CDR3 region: CASSQTGELFF. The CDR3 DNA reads TGCGCCAGTAGTCAGACCGGGGAGCTGTTTTTT.

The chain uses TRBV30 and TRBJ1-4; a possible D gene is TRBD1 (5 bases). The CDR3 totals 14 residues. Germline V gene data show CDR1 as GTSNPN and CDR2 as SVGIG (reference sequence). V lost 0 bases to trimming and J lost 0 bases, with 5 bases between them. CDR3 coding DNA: TGTGCCTGGAGTGTGGGGGCAACTAATGAAAAACTGTTTTTT. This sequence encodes CAWSVGATNEKLFF.

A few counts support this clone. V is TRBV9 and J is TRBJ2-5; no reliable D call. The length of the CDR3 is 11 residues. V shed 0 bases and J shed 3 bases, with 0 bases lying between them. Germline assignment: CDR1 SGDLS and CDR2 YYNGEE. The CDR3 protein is CASSVEETQYF. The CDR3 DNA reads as TGTGCCAGCAGCGTAGAAGAGACCCAGTACTTC. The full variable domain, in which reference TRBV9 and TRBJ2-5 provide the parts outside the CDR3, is DSGVTQTPKHLITATGQRVTLRCSPRSGDLSVYWYQQSLDQGLQFLIQYYNGEERAKGNILERFSAQQFPDLHSELNLSSLELGDSALYFCASSVEETQYFGPGTRLLVL.

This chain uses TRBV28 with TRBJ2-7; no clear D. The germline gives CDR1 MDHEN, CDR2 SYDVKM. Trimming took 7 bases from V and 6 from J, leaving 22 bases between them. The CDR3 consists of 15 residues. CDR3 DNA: TGTGCCAGCAACCCATTGTGGGGTTTGATTTCCGAGCAGTACTTC. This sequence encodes CASNPLWGLISEQYF. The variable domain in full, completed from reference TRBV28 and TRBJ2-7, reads DVKVTQSSRYLVKRTGEKVFLECVQDMDHENMFWYRQDPGLGLRLIYFSYDVKMKEKGDIPEGYSVSREKKERFSLILESASTNQTSMYLCASNPLWGLISEQYFGPGTRLTVT.

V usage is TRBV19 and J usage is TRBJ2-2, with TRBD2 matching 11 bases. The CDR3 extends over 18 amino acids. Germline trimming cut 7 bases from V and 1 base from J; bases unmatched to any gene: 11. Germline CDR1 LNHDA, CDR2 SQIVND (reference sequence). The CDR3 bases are TGTGCCAGTAATATCTGGCTAGCGGGAGGCTTGAACACCGGGGAGCTGTTTTTT. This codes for CASNIWLAGGLNTGELFF.

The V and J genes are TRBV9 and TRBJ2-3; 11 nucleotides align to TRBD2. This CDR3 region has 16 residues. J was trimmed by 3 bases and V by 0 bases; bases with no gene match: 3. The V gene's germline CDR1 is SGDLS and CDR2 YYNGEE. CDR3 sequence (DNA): TGTGCCAGCAGCGTAGGGGGGACTAGCGGTACAGATACGCAGTATTTT. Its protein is CASSVGGTSGTDTQYF.

The CDR3 loop is CASSFNGYTEAFF. CDR3 DNA: TGCGCCAGCAGCTTCAATGGGTACACTGAAGCTTTCTTT. The gene calls are TRBV5-1 and TRBJ1-1, with D unclear. In germline, CDR1 is SGHRS, CDR2 YFSETQ. The CDR3 contains 13 residues. The V end lost 2 bases, the J end lost 3 bases, and 8 bases lay between the germline ends.